This T cell receptor (beta chain) came from a study of blood T cell repertoires in COVID-19. About the research overall: Donors in the United States, Italy and Spain gave samples during acute or convalescent COVID-19.

The repertoire was sequenced with immunoSEQ multiplex PCR; TCRdb's copy has only in-frame clones and lacks some. The sample includes roughly 120,000 clones, approximately 90% of them seen just once. Germline V gene data show CDR1 as KGHDR and CDR2 as SFDVKD. Germline trimming cut 4 bases from V and 7 bases from J; bases unmatched to any gene: 5. This CDR3 spans 13 amino acids. This sequence was found in a human donor in a cohort sampled during active COVID-19. Sequencing was done on a sample of peripheral blood. The chain has TRBV24-1 and TRBJ1-2, with 7 bases fitting TRBD1. This chain's CDR3 is CATSDRTGRGYTF. CDR3 DNA: TGTGCCACCAGTGACCGGACAGGCCGTGGCTACACCTTC.